Below are 4 T cell receptor beta chains sequenced from a single sample in a study of cytomegalovirus exposure and HLA in healthy donors. PCR employed 60 Vbeta and 13 Jbeta primers. The protocol was immunoSEQ multiplex PCR, while the TCRdb copy is restricted to in-frame clones and leaves out a portion. Altogether over 85,000 clones are present, more than 60% being singletons, with the ten largest covering roughly 5.6%. Source material: PBMCs. The receptors stem from a man in his thirties or forties in good health and CMV-seropositive.

The chain combines TRBV5-1 with TRBJ1-1, with TRBD1 matching over 9 bases. The CDR3 contains 14 residues. Trimming cost V 4 bases and J 1 base; bases outside gene matches: 2. Germline CDR1 reads SGHRS; CDR2 reads YFSETQ. The CDR3 sequence is CASSRTGENTEAFF. The CDR3 bases are TGCGCCAGCAGCCGGACAGGGGAGAACACTGAAGCTTTCTTT. Full variable domain (rest looked up from reference TRBV5-1 and TRBJ1-1): KAGVTQTPRYLIKTRGQQVTLSCSPISGHRSVSWYQQTPGQGLQFLFEYFSETQRNKGNFPGRFSGRQFSNSRSEMNVSTLELGDSALYLCASSRTGENTEAFFGQGTRLTVV.

The chain uses TRBV19 and TRBJ2-1; TRBD2 aligns across 11 bases. CDR1 is LNHDA and CDR2 is SQIVND in the germline V gene (reference sequence). The CDR3 contains 15 residues. Trimming at V came to 3 bases and at J to 7 bases, leaving 5 bases not matched to a gene. DNA of the CDR3: TGTGCCAGTAGTATCATAGCGGGGGGGAGAAATGAGCAGTTCTTC. This sequence encodes CASSIIAGGRNEQFF.

The CDR3 is CASSEAVWGGANEKLFF. The DNA for the CDR3 is TGTGCCAGCAGTGAAGCGGTCTGGGGGGGGGCTAATGAAAAACTGTTTTTT. The rearrangement joins TRBV6-1 to TRBJ1-4, with a weak D call TRBD1 (5 bases). V lost 0 bases to trimming and J lost 3 bases, with 14 bases between them. This CDR3 region has 17 residues. Germline-derived CDR1 and CDR2 are MNHNS and SASEGT.

DNA of the CDR3: TGCGCCAGCAGCCAAGCACCCAACCAGGGGACCACTGAAGCTTTCTTT. Its translation: CASSQAPNQGTTEAFF. This chain connects TRBV4-1 to TRBJ1-1; tentatively, D is TRBD1 (6 bases). The CDR3 covers 16 residues. The V end was cut by 1 base, the J end by 4 bases, with 16 bases between. Germline assignment: CDR1 MGHRA and CDR2 YSYEKL.